This T cell receptor (beta chain) was identified in a study of T cells in women clearing cervical HPV infection. Study as a whole: Women with histologically confirmed HPV16-related CIN3 or worse, 2 with invasive cancer, served as cases. HLA type stays a possible confounder, typing being limited.

With regard to this clone: The read gets to within 3 residues of the CDR3 end, and the germline J gene fills in the rest.

Assay used: immunoSEQ multiplex PCR; TCRdb lists only in-frame clones, some missing. Its clone listing holds tens of thousands of clones. The germline V and J ends were trimmed by 5 bases and 10 bases, with 12 bases remaining between them. The CDR3 consists of 13 residues. The germline V gene has CDR1 SGHTA and CDR2 FQGNSA. This chain connects TRBV7-2 to TRBJ1-6; possibly TRBD1 for D (5 bases). The sequencing sample was made of blood buffy coat. This TCR was recovered from a woman aged 18-70 years with a cervical HPV16 infection that either progressed to CIN3+ or cleared (not recorded which). The sequenced part of the CDR3 DNA is TGTGCCAGCAGCCTGCGGGGGAACTCACCC. Amino acids: CASSLRGNSP. The complete CDR3 protein is CASSLRGNSPLHF. Full variable domain (outside the CDR3, taken from reference TRBV7-2 and TRBJ1-6): GAGVSQSPSNKVTEKGKDVELRCDPISGHTALYWYRQSLGQGLEFLIYFQGNSAPDKSGLPSDRFSAERTGGSVSTLTIQRTQQEDSAVYLCASSLRGNSPLHFGNGTRLTVT.